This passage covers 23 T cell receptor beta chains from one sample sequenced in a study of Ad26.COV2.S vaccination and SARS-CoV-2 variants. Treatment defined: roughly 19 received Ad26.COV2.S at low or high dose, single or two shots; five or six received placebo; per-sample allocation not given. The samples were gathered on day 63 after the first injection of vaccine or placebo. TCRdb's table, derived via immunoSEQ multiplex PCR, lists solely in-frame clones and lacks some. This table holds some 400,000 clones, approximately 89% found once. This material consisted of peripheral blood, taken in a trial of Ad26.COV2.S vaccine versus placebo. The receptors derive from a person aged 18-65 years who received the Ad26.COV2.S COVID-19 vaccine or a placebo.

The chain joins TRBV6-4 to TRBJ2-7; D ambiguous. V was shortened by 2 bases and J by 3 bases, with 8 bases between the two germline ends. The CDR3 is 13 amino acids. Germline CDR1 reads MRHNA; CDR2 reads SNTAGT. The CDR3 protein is CASSDKGIYEQYF. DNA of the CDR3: TGTGCCAGCAGTGACAAGGGAATCTACGAGCAGTACTTC.

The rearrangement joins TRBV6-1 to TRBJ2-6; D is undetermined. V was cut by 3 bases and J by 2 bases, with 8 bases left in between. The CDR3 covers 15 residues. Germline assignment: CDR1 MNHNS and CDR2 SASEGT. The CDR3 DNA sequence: TGTGCCAGCAGTGATCTGGGGACTGGGGCCAACGTCCTGACTTTC. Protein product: CASSDLGTGANVLTF.

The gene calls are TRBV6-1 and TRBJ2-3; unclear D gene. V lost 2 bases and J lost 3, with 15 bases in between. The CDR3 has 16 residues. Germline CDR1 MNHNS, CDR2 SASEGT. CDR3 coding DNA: TGTGCCAGCAGTGAATGGGGTGGCCGCCTGACAGATACGCAGTATTTT. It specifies CASSEWGGRLTDTQYF.

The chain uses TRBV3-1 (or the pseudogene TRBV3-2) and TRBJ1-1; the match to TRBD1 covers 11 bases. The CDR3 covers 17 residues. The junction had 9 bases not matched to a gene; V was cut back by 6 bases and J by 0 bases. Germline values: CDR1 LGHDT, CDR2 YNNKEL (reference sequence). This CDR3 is CASSLLGTGGMNTEAFF. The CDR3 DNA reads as TGTGCCAGCAGTCTATTGGGGACAGGGGGTATGAACACTGAAGCTTTCTTT.

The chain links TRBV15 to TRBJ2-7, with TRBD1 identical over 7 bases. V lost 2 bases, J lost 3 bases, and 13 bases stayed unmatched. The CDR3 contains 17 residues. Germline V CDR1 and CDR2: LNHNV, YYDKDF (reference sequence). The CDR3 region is CATSRSNRGNLFYEQYF. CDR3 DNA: TGTGCCACCAGCAGATCGAACAGGGGTAACCTGTTCTACGAGCAGTACTTC.

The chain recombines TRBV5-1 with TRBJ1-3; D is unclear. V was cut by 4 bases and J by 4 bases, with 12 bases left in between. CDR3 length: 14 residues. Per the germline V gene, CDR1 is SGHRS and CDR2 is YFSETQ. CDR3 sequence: CASSADIKGNTIYF. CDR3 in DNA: TGCGCCAGCAGCGCTGACATTAAAGGAAACACCATATATTTT.

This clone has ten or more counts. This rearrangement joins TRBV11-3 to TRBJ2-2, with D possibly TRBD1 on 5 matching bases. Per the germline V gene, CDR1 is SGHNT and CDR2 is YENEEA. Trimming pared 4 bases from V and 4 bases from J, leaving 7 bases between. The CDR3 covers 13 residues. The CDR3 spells CASSSDSTGELFF. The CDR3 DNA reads TGTGCCAGCAGCTCCGACAGCACCGGGGAGCTGTTTTTT. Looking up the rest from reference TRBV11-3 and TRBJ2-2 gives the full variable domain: EAGVVQSPRYKIIEKKQPVAFWCNPISGHNTLYWYLQNLGQGPELLIRYENEEAVDDSQLPKDRFSAERLKGVDSTLKIQPAELGDSAVYLCASSSDSTGELFFGEGSRLTVL.

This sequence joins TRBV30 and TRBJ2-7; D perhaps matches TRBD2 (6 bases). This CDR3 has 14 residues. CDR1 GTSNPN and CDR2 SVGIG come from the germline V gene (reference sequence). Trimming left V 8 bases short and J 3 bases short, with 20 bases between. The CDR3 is CALSPLAQLYEQYF. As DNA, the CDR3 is TGTGCCCTTTCCCCACTAGCTCAGCTCTACGAGCAGTACTTC.

This CDR3 reads CASSRSGTSGSVGELFF. CDR3 DNA: TGCGCCAGCAGCCGCTCCGGGACTAGCGGGAGTGTCGGGGAGCTGTTTTTT. This chain joins TRBV4-1 and TRBJ2-2; 14 nucleotides line up with TRBD2. V shed 4 bases and J 7 bases; nucleotides not matched to a gene: 8. Germline V gene lookup returns CDR1 MGHRA and CDR2 YSYEKL. The CDR3 loop spans 17 amino acids.

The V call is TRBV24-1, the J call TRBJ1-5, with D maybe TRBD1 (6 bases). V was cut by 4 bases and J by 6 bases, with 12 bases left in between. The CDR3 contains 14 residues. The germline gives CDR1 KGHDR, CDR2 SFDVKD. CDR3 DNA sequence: TGTGCCACCAGTGAAGGGGGGCAGGGTCAGCCCCAGCATTTT. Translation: CATSEGGQGQPQHF.

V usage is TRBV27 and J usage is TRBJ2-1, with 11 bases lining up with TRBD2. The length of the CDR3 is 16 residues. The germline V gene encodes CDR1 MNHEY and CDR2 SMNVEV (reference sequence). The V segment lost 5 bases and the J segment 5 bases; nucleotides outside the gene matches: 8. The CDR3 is CASSTLAGGLNNEQFF. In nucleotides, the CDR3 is TGTGCCAGCAGTACCTTAGCGGGAGGGCTCAACAATGAGCAGTTCTTC.

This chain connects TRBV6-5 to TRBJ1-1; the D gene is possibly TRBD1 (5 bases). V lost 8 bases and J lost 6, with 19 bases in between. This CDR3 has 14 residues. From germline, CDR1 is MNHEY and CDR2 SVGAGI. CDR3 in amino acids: CASRKGDVGPEAFF. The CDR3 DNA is TGTGCCAGCCGAAAAGGCGATGTGGGACCTGAAGCTTTCTTT.

The CDR3 DNA reads as TGTGCCTGGAGTTTACTACGTAACGAGCAGTACTTC. This sequence encodes CAWSLLRNEQYF. V usage is TRBV30 and J usage is TRBJ2-7; D call uncertain. Germline values: CDR1 GTSNPN, CDR2 SVGIG (reference sequence). This CDR3 is built from 12 residues. V lost 2 bases and J lost 5, with 10 bases in between.

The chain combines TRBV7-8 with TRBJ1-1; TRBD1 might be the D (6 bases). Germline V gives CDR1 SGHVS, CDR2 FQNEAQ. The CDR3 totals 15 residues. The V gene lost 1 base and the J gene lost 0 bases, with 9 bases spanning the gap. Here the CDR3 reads CASSLDRALNTEAFF. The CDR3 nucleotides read TGTGCCAGCAGCTTAGACAGGGCCTTGAACACTGAAGCTTTCTTT.

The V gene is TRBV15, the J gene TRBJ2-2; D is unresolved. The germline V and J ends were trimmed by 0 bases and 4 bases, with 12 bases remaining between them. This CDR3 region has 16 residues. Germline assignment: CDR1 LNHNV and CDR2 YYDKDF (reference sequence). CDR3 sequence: CATSRDGGAGTGELFF. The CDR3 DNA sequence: TGTGCCACCAGCAGAGATGGCGGAGCCGGCACCGGGGAGCTGTTTTTT.

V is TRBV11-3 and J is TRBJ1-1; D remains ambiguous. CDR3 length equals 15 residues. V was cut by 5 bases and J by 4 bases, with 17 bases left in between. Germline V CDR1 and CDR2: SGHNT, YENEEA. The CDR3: CASSPDPVGITEAFF. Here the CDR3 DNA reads TGTGCCAGCAGCCCCGACCCAGTCGGGATCACTGAAGCTTTCTTT.

The CDR3 spells CASSLIGGDGYTF. DNA of the CDR3: TGTGCCAGCAGCTTAATAGGCGGAGATGGCTACACCTTC. This chain links TRBV7-9 with TRBJ1-2; D is undetermined. The germline V and J ends were trimmed by 2 bases and 6 bases, with 10 bases remaining between them. Looked up from germline, CDR1 is SEHNR and CDR2 is FQNEAQ (reference sequence). The CDR3 covers 13 residues. Variable domain in full (rest from reference TRBV7-9 and TRBJ1-2): DTGVSQNPRHKITKRGQNVTFRCDPISEHNRLYWYRQTLGQGPEFLTYFQNEAQLEKSRLLSDRFSAERPKGSFSTLEIQRTEQGDSAMYLCASSLIGGDGYTFGSGTRLTVV.

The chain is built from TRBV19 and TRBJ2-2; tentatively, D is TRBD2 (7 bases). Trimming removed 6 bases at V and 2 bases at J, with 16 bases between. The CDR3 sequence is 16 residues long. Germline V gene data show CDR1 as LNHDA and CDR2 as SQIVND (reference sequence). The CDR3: CASSGGRAFNTGELFF. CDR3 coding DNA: TGTGCCAGTAGCGGGGGGCGGGCCTTTAACACCGGGGAGCTGTTTTTT.

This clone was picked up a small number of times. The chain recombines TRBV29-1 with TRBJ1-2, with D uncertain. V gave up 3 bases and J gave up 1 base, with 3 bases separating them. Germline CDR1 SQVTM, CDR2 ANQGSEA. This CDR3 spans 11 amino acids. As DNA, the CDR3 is TGCAGCGTTGACAGTAACTATGGCTACACCTTC. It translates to CSVDSNYGYTF.

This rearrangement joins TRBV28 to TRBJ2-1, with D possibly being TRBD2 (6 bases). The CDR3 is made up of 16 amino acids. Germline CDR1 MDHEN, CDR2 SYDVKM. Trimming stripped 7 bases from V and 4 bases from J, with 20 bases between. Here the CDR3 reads CASTDPGRGAYNEQFF. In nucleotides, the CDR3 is TGTGCCAGCACCGATCCCGGGAGAGGAGCTTACAATGAGCAGTTCTTC.

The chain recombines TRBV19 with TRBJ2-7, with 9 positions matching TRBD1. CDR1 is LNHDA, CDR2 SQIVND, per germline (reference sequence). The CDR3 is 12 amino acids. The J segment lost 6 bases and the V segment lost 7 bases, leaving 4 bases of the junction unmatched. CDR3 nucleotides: TGTGCCAGTATAGGGACAGGGCCCGAGCAGTACTTC. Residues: CASIGTGPEQYF.

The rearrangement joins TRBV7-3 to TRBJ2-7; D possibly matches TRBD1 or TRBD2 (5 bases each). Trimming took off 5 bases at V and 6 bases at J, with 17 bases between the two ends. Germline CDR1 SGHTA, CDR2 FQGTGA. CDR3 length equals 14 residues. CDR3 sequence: CASSTGQGSSEQYF. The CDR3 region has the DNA TGTGCCAGCAGCACCGGACAAGGGAGTAGCGAGCAGTACTTC. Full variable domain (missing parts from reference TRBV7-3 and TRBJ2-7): GAGVSQTPSNKVTEKGKYVELRCDPISGHTALYWYRQSLGQGPEFLIYFQGTGAADDSGLPNDRFFAVRPEGSVSTLKIQRTERGDSAVYLCASSTGQGSSEQYFGPGTRLTVT.

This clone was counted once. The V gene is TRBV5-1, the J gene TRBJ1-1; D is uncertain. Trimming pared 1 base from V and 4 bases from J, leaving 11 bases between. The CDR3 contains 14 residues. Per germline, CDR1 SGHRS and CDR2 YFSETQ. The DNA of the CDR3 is TGCGCCAGCAGCTTGAGCCGGAAGGGCACTGAAGCTTTCTTT. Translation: CASSLSRKGTEAFF. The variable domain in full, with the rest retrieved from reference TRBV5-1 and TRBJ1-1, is KAGVTQTPRYLIKTRGQQVTLSCSPISGHRSVSWYQQTPGQGLQFLFEYFSETQRNKGNFPGRFSGRQFSNSRSEMNVSTLELGDSALYLCASSLSRKGTEAFFGQGTRLTVV.